Listed below are T cell receptor beta chains from one sample, sequenced in a study of blood T cell repertoires in COVID-19. Sequencing was performed with immunoSEQ multiplex PCR; in TCRdb, only in-frame clones are kept and a portion is missing. The sample carries 200,000 to 300,000 clones, 75% to 90% recorded once. Sequenced input: peripheral blood. The origin of the receptors is a man aged 25 to 40 with active or convalescent COVID-19. Both conserved end residues are part of each CDR3. A D gene is named only where the DNA matches it firmly. The listing skips clone size in some rows; elsewhere it reads once, few, many or a size class.

clone_size j_call v_call d_call cdr3_nt cdr3_aa
- TRBJ2-5 TRBV3-1/TRBV3-2 - TGTGCCAGCAGCCGGGGGGACAGACTACTAGAGACCCAGTACTTC CASSRGDRLLETQYF
- TRBJ1-2 TRBV4-3 - TGCGCCAGCAGCCAAGATCTTTGGCAGTCCTATGGCTACACCTTC CASSQDLWQSYGYTF
- TRBJ1-2 TRBV30 - TGTGCCTGGAAAACAGGGACCTATGGCTACACCTTC CAWKTGTYGYTF
- TRBJ2-7 TRBV3-1/TRBV3-2 - TGTGCCAGCAGCCAAAGCTTAGGGGGTCGTATTTACGAGCAGTACTTC CASSQSLGGRIYEQYF
- TRBJ2-1 TRBV9 - TGTGCCAGCAGCGTAGGAGGGGGGGCTTACACCGTTTCTACCGATGAGCAGTTCTTC CASSVGGGAYTVSTDEQFF
once TRBJ1-2 TRBV5-6 TRBD1 TGTGCCAGCAGCTTGTTGGGACAGAACTATGGCTACACCTTC CASSLLGQNYGYTF
- TRBJ1-6 TRBV19 - TGTGCCAGTTCTTCTCAGGGTTCCGGAGATTCACCCCTCCACTTT CASSSQGSGDSPLHF
- TRBJ1-5 TRBV7-2 TRBD1 TGTGCCAGCGAGGGGACAGGGGGACAGCCCCAGCATTTT CASEGTGGQPQHF
- TRBJ2-3 TRBV19 TRBD1 TGTGCCAGCTCCCCAACCGGGACAGGGAGCGCAGATACGCAGTATTTT CASSPTGTGSADTQYF
- TRBJ1-2 TRBV5-4 TRBD1 TGTGCCAGCAGCTTCACGACAGGGATCTATGGCTACACCTTC CASSFTTGIYGYTF
- TRBJ1-4 TRBV2 - TGTGCCAGCAGTGTAACGGGGAGGGCTAATGAAAAACTGTTTTTT CASSVTGRANEKLFF